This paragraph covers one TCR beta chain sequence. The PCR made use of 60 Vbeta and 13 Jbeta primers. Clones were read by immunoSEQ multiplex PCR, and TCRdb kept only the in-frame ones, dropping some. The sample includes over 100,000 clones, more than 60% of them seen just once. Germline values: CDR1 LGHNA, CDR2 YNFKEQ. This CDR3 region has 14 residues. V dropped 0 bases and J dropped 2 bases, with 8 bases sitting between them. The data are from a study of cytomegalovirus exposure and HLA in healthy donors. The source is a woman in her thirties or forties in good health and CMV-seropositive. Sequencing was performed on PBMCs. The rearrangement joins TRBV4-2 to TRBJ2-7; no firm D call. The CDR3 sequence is CASSQDARTYEQYF. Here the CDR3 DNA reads TGTGCCAGCAGCCAAGATGCCAGAACCTACGAGCAGTACTTC.